Shown below are 31 T cell receptor beta chains from a single sample sequenced in a study of CD8 T cells in ankylosing spondylitis (TCRdb year 2017). Study-wide conclusions, independent of this receptor: Blood from ankylosing spondylitis patients appeared to be characterized by a TCR beta motif made up of under ten highly homologous amino acid variants.

For these receptors, no antigen is known. Library construction relied on 5' RACE. TCRdb lists the instrument as Illumina HiSeq 2500. TCRdb passed the public sequencing reads through fastp at Q25 and MiXCR, retaining productive beta sequences. CDR3 protein sequences are deduplicated, and each keeps its most common genes and DNA. Within this sample are more than 250,000 distinct CDR3 sequences, with less than 9.5% of them counted one time only. The ten largest clones add up to roughly 15% of the sample. Sequencing input: blood, either unsorted or a sorted T cell fraction (not recorded which). Every receptor here comes from a male donor with ankylosing spondylitis.

The rearrangement links TRBV12-3 or TRBV12-4 to TRBJ2-3, with D perhaps matching TRBD2 (5 bases). CDR3 length equals 15 residues. V was trimmed by 4 bases and J by 1 base, leaving 12 bases between them. The CDR3 loop is CASSSRTGGTDTQYF. CDR3 bases: TGTGCCAGCAGTTCGCGGACTGGAGGCACAGATACGCAGTATTTT.

The table lists this clonotype with many counts. V is TRBV29-1 and J is TRBJ1-5, with D possibly TRBD1 on 6 matching bases. V shed 0 bases and J shed 2 bases, with 8 bases lying between them. Germline assignment: CDR1 SQVTM and CDR2 ANQGSEA. CDR3 length equals 14 residues. The CDR3, as DNA: TGCAGCGTTGAAGAATCAGGGGGCAATCAGCCCCAGCATTTT. Translated: CSVEESGGNQPQHF.

The rearrangement joins TRBV20-1 to TRBJ2-3; 11 nucleotides align to TRBD2. The V gene's germline CDR1 is DFQATT and CDR2 SNEGSKA (reference sequence). With V trimmed by 5 bases and J by 4 bases, 11 bases remained unmatched. The CDR3 covers 16 residues. CDR3 in amino acids: CSAPAWASGRSDTQYF. DNA of the CDR3: TGCAGTGCTCCGGCGTGGGCTAGCGGGAGGTCAGATACGCAGTATTTT.

The chain combines TRBV29-1 with TRBJ1-5; the D gene is possibly TRBD1 (5 bases). V was cut by 3 bases and J by 6 bases, with 18 bases left in between. The length of the CDR3 is 15 residues. Germline lookup yields CDR1 SQVTM and CDR2 ANQGSEA. The CDR3 DNA reads as TGCAGCGTTGACAACCCTGGGGCAGGCGGTCAGCCCCAGCATTTT. This gives the protein CSVDNPGAGGQPQHF.

V usage is TRBV9 and J usage is TRBJ2-1, with 12 bases that match TRBD2. CDR3 size: 15 residues. CDR1 is SGDLS and CDR2 is YYNGEE in the germline V gene. V dropped 3 bases and J dropped 8; count of bases not matched to a gene: 6. The CDR3 spells CASSAGTSGPHEQFF. The CDR3 DNA sequence: TGTGCCAGCAGCGCCGGGACTAGCGGGCCCCATGAGCAGTTCTTC.

In this sample, this clonotype turned up a few times. The chain joins TRBV28 to TRBJ1-1; D may be TRBD1 (5 bases). Trimming cost V 0 bases and J 10 bases, with 9 bases left between them. The CDR3 has 12 residues. Germline V lookup: CDR1 MDHEN, CDR2 SYDVKM. CDR3 bases: TGTGCCAGCAGTTTATGGCAGGGTAGAGCTTTCTTT. Amino acid sequence: CASSLWQGRAFF.

This clonotype occurred a few times. The chain is built from TRBV10-3 and TRBJ2-5; possible D gene TRBD2, 7 bases. Trimming cost V 11 bases and J 5 bases, with 21 bases left between them. The CDR3 has 14 residues. Germline CDR1 and CDR2: ENHRY and SYGVKD. The CDR3 bases are TGTGCCTCGAAAGAGGGGGGGGGAGAGGAGACCCAGTACTTC. Encoded protein: CASKEGGGEETQYF.

This clonotype has a handful of counts. The rearrangement uses TRBV10-3 and TRBJ2-7; no firm D call. Germline V lookup: CDR1 ENHRY, CDR2 SYGVKD. Trimming left V 2 bases short and J 4 bases short, with 15 bases between. The CDR3 is 15 amino acids. The CDR3 protein is CAISEETYGPYEQYF. In nucleotides, the CDR3 is TGTGCCATCAGTGAGGAGACTTACGGGCCTTACGAGCAGTACTTC.

The chain joins TRBV5-1 to TRBJ2-1, with D maybe TRBD1 (6 bases). V was cut by 2 bases and J by 0 bases, with 9 bases left in between. The CDR3 spans 15 residues. The V gene's germline CDR1 is SGHRS and CDR2 YFSETQ. The CDR3 nucleotides read TGCGCCAGCAGCTTCACGGGACACTCCTACAATGAGCAGTTCTTC. It yields the protein CASSFTGHSYNEQFF. The variable domain in full, completed from reference TRBV5-1 and TRBJ2-1, reads KAGVTQTPRYLIKTRGQQVTLSCSPISGHRSVSWYQQTPGQGLQFLFEYFSETQRNKGNFPGRFSGRQFSNSRSEMNVSTLELGDSALYLCASSFTGHSYNEQFFGPGTRLTVL.

This chain connects TRBV18 to TRBJ2-1; 7 bases line up with TRBD2. Germline CDR1 is KGHSH and CDR2 is LQKENI. This CDR3 has 17 residues. The V segment lost 3 bases and the J segment 4 bases; nucleotides outside the gene matches: 12. In nucleotides, the CDR3 is TGTGCCAGCTCACCGCAAGGTCCGGGGGGTGGATACAATGAGCAGTTCTTC. Protein sequence: CASSPQGPGGGYNEQFF.

This clonotype occurred many times. The chain carries TRBV20-1 and TRBJ2-7, with 11 nucleotides matching TRBD2. The CDR3 totals 13 residues. The V segment lost 6 bases and the J segment 6 bases; nucleotides outside the gene matches: 7. Germline V gives CDR1 DFQATT, CDR2 SNEGSKA (reference sequence). The CDR3 spells CSAPLAGGVEQYF. In nucleotides, the CDR3 is TGCAGTGCCCCGCTAGCGGGAGGTGTCGAGCAGTACTTC.

This clonotype was detected only a few times. The chain uses TRBV2 and TRBJ2-7; 8 bases line up with TRBD1. This CDR3 has 14 amino acids. Germline trimming cut 10 bases from V and 2 bases from J; bases unmatched to any gene: 10. Per the germline V gene, CDR1 is SNHLY and CDR2 is FYNNEI. CDR3 sequence reads: CAIPRKDRAYEQYF. The CDR3 nucleotides read TGTGCCATCCCCCGGAAGGACAGGGCCTACGAGCAGTACTTC. The whole variable domain, filled in from reference TRBV2 and TRBJ2-7, reads EPEVTQTPSHQVTQMGQEVILRCVPISNHLYFYWYRQILGQKVEFLVSFYNNEISEKSEIFDDQFSVERPDGSNFTLKIRSTKLEDSAMYFCAIPRKDRAYEQYFGPGTRLTVT.

The J gene is TRBJ2-7, the V gene TRBV29-1, with D tentatively TRBD1 (7 bases). Deletions cut 4 bases from V and 0 bases from J, with 13 bases between. Germline V gene sequence: CDR1 SQVTM, CDR2 ANQGSEA. The CDR3 extends over 14 amino acids. CDR3 in amino acids: CSVAGGDSSYEQYF. The CDR3 DNA reads TGCAGCGTTGCTGGAGGGGACAGCTCCTACGAGCAGTACTTC.

This clonotype was detected only a few times. The chain carries TRBV11-1 and TRBJ2-1; 9 positions agree with TRBD1. The CDR3 contains 18 residues. V shed 5 bases and J 1 base; nucleotides not matched to a gene: 12. Germline values: CDR1 SGHAT, CDR2 FQDESV (reference sequence). This CDR3 is CASSPSPAGTGSYNEQFF. As DNA, the CDR3 is TGTGCCAGCAGCCCCTCCCCAGCAGGGACAGGGTCCTACAATGAGCAGTTCTTC.

This clonotype occurred a few times. The chain combines TRBV4-2 with TRBJ1-5; D gene unclear. V lost 1 base, J lost 6 bases, and 7 bases lay in between. This CDR3 spans 13 amino acids. The germline CDR1 and CDR2 sequences are LGHNA and YNFKEQ. The CDR3 reads CASSQGGTQPQHF. CDR3 in DNA: TGTGCCAGCAGCCAAGGGGGAACTCAGCCCCAGCATTTT.

This clonotype was recorded many times. V gene TRBV2 combines with J gene TRBJ2-7; D might be TRBD1 (6 bases). V shed 3 bases and J shed 0 bases, with 9 bases lying between them. CDR1 SNHLY and CDR2 FYNNEI come from the germline V gene. The CDR3 extends over 14 amino acids. The CDR3 here is CASSDRTASYEQYF. The DNA for the CDR3 is TGTGCCAGCAGTGACCGGACAGCCTCCTACGAGCAGTACTTC.

Only a few counts were recorded for this clonotype. The chain uses TRBV6-1 and TRBJ1-3; no reliable D call. The germline V gene has CDR1 MNHNS and CDR2 SASEGT. This CDR3 is 14 amino acids long. The V end was cut by 6 bases, the J end by 0 bases, with 9 bases between. CDR3: CASRVQLSGNTIYF. CDR3 nucleotides: TGTGCCAGCAGGGTACAGCTCTCTGGAAACACCATATATTTT.

This clonotype was recorded a few times. The chain combines TRBV27 with TRBJ2-7, with a possible D match to TRBD2 (5 bases). The germline gives CDR1 MNHEY, CDR2 SMNVEV (reference sequence). This CDR3 is 14 amino acids long. V lost 3 bases and J 2 bases, leaving 11 bases between the germline ends. The CDR3 reads CASSFRGSPYEQYF. Here the CDR3 DNA reads TGTGCCAGCAGTTTTCGTGGGAGCCCCTACGAGCAGTACTTC.

This clonotype appeared a few times. The J gene is TRBJ2-7, the V gene TRBV20-1; 8 bases are a match to TRBD2. CDR3 length: 14 amino acids. V trimming: 6 bases; J trimming: 5 bases; junction bases outside the gene matches: 12. CDR1 and CDR2 (germline): DFQATT, SNEGSKA (reference sequence). The CDR3, as DNA: TGCAGTGCGAGACCCCCGGGACTAGTCCACGAGCAGTACTTC. Translation gives CSARPPGLVHEQYF.

The V and J genes are TRBV6-2 or TRBV6-3 and TRBJ1-3; 7 bases match TRBD1. This CDR3 is 14 amino acids long. Per the germline V gene, CDR1 is MNHEY and CDR2 is SVGEGT. Trimming took 11 bases from V and 2 from J; bases not matched to a gene: 9. CDR3 sequence reads: CAGGTAGAGNTIYF. The CDR3 DNA is TGTGCCGGAGGGACAGCCGGCGCTGGAAACACCATATATTTT.

This sequence joins TRBV27 and TRBJ2-7, with TRBD2 matching 12 bases. Germline V lookup: CDR1 MNHEY, CDR2 SMNVEV (reference sequence). The junction had 4 bases not matched to a gene; V was cut back by 5 bases and J by 2 bases. There are 15 residues in the CDR3. The CDR3 is CASSGGTSGPYEQYF. CDR3 DNA sequence: TGTGCCAGCAGTGGCGGGACTAGCGGGCCCTACGAGCAGTACTTC.

There are a few counts of this clonotype. The gene calls are TRBV25-1 and TRBJ2-5; the D gene could be TRBD1 or TRBD2 (6 bases each). The germline V and J ends were trimmed by 6 bases and 1 base, with 18 bases remaining between them. CDR1 is MGHDK, CDR2 SYGVNS, per germline. The CDR3 length is 16 residues. The CDR3 loop reads CASSERGAHLQETQYF. The DNA for the CDR3 is TGTGCCAGCAGCGAGAGGGGGGCACATCTCCAAGAGACCCAGTACTTC.

This clonotype was counted ten times or more. The rearrangement uses TRBV6-1 and TRBJ2-5; D is possibly TRBD2 (5 bases). Trimming left V 0 bases short and J 1 base short, with 6 bases between. The CDR3 runs to 14 residues. Looked up from germline, CDR1 is MNHNS and CDR2 is SASEGT. The CDR3 reads CASSEAGAQETQYF. The CDR3, as DNA: TGTGCCAGCAGTGAAGCGGGAGCCCAAGAGACCCAGTACTTC.

This clonotype has at least ten counts. The chain links TRBV5-1 to TRBJ1-2; 7 bases map to TRBD1. This CDR3 contains 17 residues. The V gene's germline CDR1 is SGHRS and CDR2 YFSETQ. V lost 0 bases to trimming and J lost 4 bases; unmatched junction nucleotides: 12. The CDR3 sequence: CASSLGITGAPVYGYTF. For the CDR3, the DNA is TGCGCCAGCAGCTTGGGAATTACAGGGGCCCCAGTCTATGGCTACACCTTC.

This clonotype occurred a few times. The chain combines TRBV20-1 with TRBJ2-3; no reliable D call. This CDR3 spans 13 amino acids. Trimming stripped 3 bases from V and 5 bases from J, with 12 bases between. Germline assignment: CDR1 DFQATT and CDR2 SNEGSKA (reference sequence). Here the CDR3 reads CSASRAPGDTQYF. For the CDR3, the DNA is TGCAGTGCTAGTAGGGCTCCCGGAGATACGCAGTATTTT.

This clonotype was observed a handful of times. The rearrangement joins TRBV27 to TRBJ2-7; D not resolved. CDR1 and CDR2 from the germline V gene are MNHEY and SMNVEV (reference sequence). The CDR3 spans 13 residues. V was clipped by 6 bases and J by 2 bases, with 11 bases between them. The CDR3 loop reads CASSRLRTYEQYF. The DNA of the CDR3 is TGTGCCAGCAGCCGCCTGAGGACCTACGAGCAGTACTTC.

This clonotype was seen more than once but under ten times. V and J are TRBV28 and TRBJ1-5; D is unclear. Germline V lookup: CDR1 MDHEN, CDR2 SYDVKM. Trimming cost V 3 bases and J 2 bases, with 11 bases left between them. This CDR3 contains 15 residues. CDR3 nucleotide sequence: TGTGCCAGCAGTTTTCAGGCCTGTGGCAATCAGCCCCAGCATTTT. It translates to CASSFQACGNQPQHF. Full variable domain (outside the CDR3, taken from reference TRBV28 and TRBJ1-5): DVKVTQSSRYLVKRTGEKVFLECVQDMDHENMFWYRQDPGLGLRLIYFSYDVKMKEKGDIPEGYSVSREKKERFSLILESASTNQTSMYLCASSFQACGNQPQHFGDGTRLSIL.

This clonotype turned up a few times. The rearrangement joins TRBV27 to TRBJ1-1; D possibly corresponds to TRBD1 (6 bases). Germline V gene lookup returns CDR1 MNHEY and CDR2 SMNVEV (reference sequence). This CDR3 is 14 amino acids long. Trimming shortened V by 6 bases and J by 8 bases, and 19 bases separated the two germline ends. CDR3 sequence: CASRPGAGWGEAFF. CDR3 in DNA: TGTGCCAGCAGGCCGGGGGCAGGTTGGGGCGAAGCTTTCTTT.

This clonotype was counted a few times. This chain joins TRBV30 and TRBJ1-4, with D unresolved. From germline, CDR1 is GTSNPN and CDR2 SVGIG (reference sequence). The CDR3 contains 11 residues. V was trimmed by 3 bases and J by 7 bases, leaving 6 bases between them. The CDR3 bases are TGTGCCTGGAGGTGGCGTGAAAAACTGTTTTTT. Protein: CAWRWREKLFF.

The table lists this clonotype with a few counts. This sequence joins TRBV5-1 and TRBJ1-5; no clear D gene. V was cut by 4 bases and J by 7 bases, with 15 bases left in between. In germline, CDR1 is SGHRS, CDR2 YFSETQ. This CDR3 spans 14 amino acids. This chain's CDR3 is CASSLDTGGQPQHF. CDR3 DNA sequence: TGCGCCAGCAGCCTCGACACGGGTGGGCAGCCCCAGCATTTT.

The chain is built from TRBV20-1 and TRBJ2-1, with 10 bases aligning to TRBD1. CDR3 length equals 13 residues. CDR1 and CDR2 from the germline V gene are DFQATT and SNEGSKA (reference sequence). V lost 2 bases to trimming and J lost 12 bases; unmatched junction nucleotides: 7. The CDR3 DNA is TGCAGTGCTAGAATGACAGGGGGCTCACGGCAGTTCTTC. It translates to CSARMTGGSRQFF.